This TCR beta chain is from a study of Ad26.COV2.S vaccination and SARS-CoV-2 variants. Study at large: By the intramuscular route, Ad26.COV2.S was given once, or twice 56 days apart.

Trimming cost V 1 base and J 3 bases, with 28 bases left between them. There are 19 residues in the CDR3. The V gene's germline CDR1 is SQVTM and CDR2 ANQGSEA. Study results and caveats: Non-spike TCR breadth was similar in vaccine and placebo recipients. Vaccinees showed greater spike-specific TCR breadth than placebo recipients.

About this clone itself: Its antigen is undetermined.

Treatment given: over 15 received Ad26.COV2.S at low or high dose, single or two shots; several received placebo; per-sample allocation not given. It was on day 63 after the first vaccine or placebo injection that samples were taken. In Boston, an adult donor aged 18-55 years took part. The data were produced by immunoSEQ multiplex PCR, yet TCRdb's version contains in-frame clones alone and is incomplete. The table has 300,000 to 400,000 clones, about 90% seen once. The source is a person between 18 and 65 years old who received the Ad26.COV2.S COVID-19 vaccine or a placebo. The sample here was peripheral blood, taken in a trial of Ad26.COV2.S vaccine versus placebo. This chain uses TRBV29-1 with TRBJ2-7, with a tentative D call TRBD1 (6 bases). The CDR3 is CSVEGKTQGSNELIYEQYV. The CDR3 nucleotides read TGCAGCGTTGAAGGGAAAACTCAGGGGTCCAATGAACTAATCTACGAGCAGTACGTC.